Shown below are 29 T cell receptor beta chains from a single sample sequenced in a study of glioma-infiltrating T cells after dendritic cell vaccination. Time point indicated: after dendritic cell vaccination, including at tumor progression/relapse. Data came from immunoSEQ multiplex PCR; TCRdb stores just in-frame clones and leaves some out. The sample has approximately 60,000 clones, around 86% seen once; the top ten hold roughly 12%. This material consisted of blood, taken after dendritic cell vaccination. All receptors derive from a human donor with glioblastoma.

The chain carries TRBV27 and TRBJ2-4; 8 bases are a match to TRBD2. Germline assignment: CDR1 MNHEY and CDR2 SMNVEV (reference sequence). V gave up 3 bases and J gave up 7 bases; unmatched junction bases: 11. CDR3 size: 16 residues. This CDR3 reads CASSFATGGPRNIQYF. DNA for the CDR3: TGTGCCAGCAGTTTCGCGACGGGAGGGCCGCGTAACATTCAGTACTTC.

The chain has TRBV14 and TRBJ2-1, with 11 nucleotides matching TRBD1. CDR3 size: 15 residues. Germline V gene lookup returns CDR1 SGHDN and CDR2 FVKESK. The junction had 5 bases not matched to a gene; V was cut back by 6 bases and J by 4 bases. DNA of the CDR3: TGTGCCAGCAGACGCGGACAGGGGGCTTACAATGAGCAGTTCTTC. Encoded protein: CASRRGQGAYNEQFF.

This chain uses TRBV9 with TRBJ1-6, with 7 bases aligning to TRBD1. This CDR3 has 16 amino acids. The V gene's germline CDR1 is SGDLS and CDR2 YYNGEE. V lost 3 bases and J lost 7; bases outside the gene matches: 10. DNA of the CDR3: TGTGCCAGCAGCGCGTTACGGACAGGAGAAAATTCACCCCTCCACTTT. Translated, it gives CASSALRTGENSPLHF.

The V gene is TRBV19, the J gene TRBJ1-5, with 9 bases that match TRBD1. Germline trimming cut 6 bases from V and 6 bases from J; bases unmatched to any gene: 9. This CDR3 contains 15 residues. Germline CDR1 reads LNHDA; CDR2 reads SQIVND (reference sequence). The CDR3 DNA is TGTGCCAGTAGCACCGGGACAGGGATGCGTCAGCCCCAGCATTTT. As protein: CASSTGTGMRQPQHF.

This clone appeared once. The genes are TRBV5-8 and TRBJ1-5; no firm D call. V shed 1 base and J shed 3 bases, with 8 bases lying between them. The CDR3 runs to 14 residues. The V gene's germline CDR1 is SGHTS and CDR2 YDEGEE. In DNA form, the CDR3 reads TGTGCCAGCAGCTTGAGGCGGCTCAATCAGCCCCAGCATTTT. Translated: CASSLRRLNQPQHF.

This chain links TRBV30 with TRBJ1-1; 7 bases are a match to TRBD1. The CDR3 runs to 14 residues. Germline CDR1 is GTSNPN and CDR2 is SVGIG (reference sequence). Trimming took 3 bases from V and 3 from J; bases not matched to a gene: 7. The CDR3 DNA is TGTGCCTGGAGGGGACTCCAGGGGGACACTGAAGCTTTCTTT. As protein: CAWRGLQGDTEAFF.

The J gene is TRBJ2-4, the V gene TRBV7-6; 8 nucleotides align to TRBD1. The CDR3 runs 15 residues. Germline V gene sequence: CDR1 SGHVS, CDR2 FNYEAQ. J was trimmed by 1 base and V by 5 bases; bases with no gene match: 4. The CDR3 sequence: CASSPQGGAKNIQYF. DNA of the CDR3: TGTGCCAGCAGCCCACAGGGGGGCGCCAAAAACATTCAGTACTTC.

The V and J genes are TRBV29-1 and TRBJ2-7; D is ambiguous. CDR3 length: 14 amino acids. Germline V gene data show CDR1 as SQVTM and CDR2 as ANQGSEA. Trimming cost V 3 bases and J 0 bases, with 12 bases left between them. CDR3 residues: CSVDGGQSSYEQYF. Written as DNA, the CDR3 is TGCAGCGTTGACGGTGGGCAGAGCTCCTACGAGCAGTACTTC.

V gene TRBV5-1 combines with J gene TRBJ2-5, with 12 bases fitting TRBD2. V lost 4 bases to trimming and J lost 2 bases; unmatched junction nucleotides: 6. The CDR3 is 16 amino acids. Germline CDR1 SGHRS, CDR2 YFSETQ. The CDR3 sequence: CASSLGTSGLQETQYF. CDR3 nucleotide sequence: TGCGCCAGCAGCCTAGGGACTAGCGGGCTTCAAGAGACCCAGTACTTC.

The V and J genes are TRBV11-2 and TRBJ1-1; D gene uncertain. This CDR3 contains 14 residues. The V gene lost 5 bases and the J gene lost 3 bases, with 13 bases spanning the gap. CDR1 and CDR2 (germline): SGHAT, FQNNGV. CDR3 nucleotide sequence: TGTGCCAGCAGCCGAGAATTTCGCGACACTGAAGCTTTCTTT. This encodes CASSREFRDTEAFF.

V is TRBV5-8 and J is TRBJ2-1; 7 bases are a match to TRBD1. This CDR3 has 13 residues. V dropped 4 bases and J dropped 7; count of bases not matched to a gene: 5. Germline V lookup: CDR1 SGHTS, CDR2 YDEGEE. CDR3 protein: CASSILQGNEQFF. The CDR3 DNA is TGTGCCAGCAGCATTTTACAGGGGAATGAGCAGTTCTTC.

The chain carries TRBV5-1 and TRBJ1-3, with a possible D match to TRBD1 (5 bases). With 3 bases removed from V and 10 bases from J, the gap between germline ends came to 23 bases. Per germline, CDR1 SGHRS and CDR2 YFSETQ. The CDR3 runs to 16 residues. The CDR3 DNA reads as TGCGCCAGCAGCTCAGATACAGGTTCCCCCCGAGGAACCATATATTTT. Its translation is CASSSDTGSPRGTIYF.

The J gene is TRBJ1-5, the V gene TRBV7-9; the match to TRBD1 covers 11 bases. V dropped 3 bases and J dropped 7; count of bases not matched to a gene: 5. Germline loops: CDR1 SEHNR, CDR2 FQNEAQ (reference sequence). The length of the CDR3 is 15 residues. The DNA of the CDR3 is TGTGCCAGCAGCTTCGGACAGGGGGCCCAACAGCCCCAGCATTTT. As protein: CASSFGQGAQQPQHF.

This chain joins TRBV4-3 and TRBJ2-5, with 10 bases that match TRBD1. Germline V lookup: CDR1 LGHNA, CDR2 YSLEER. The CDR3 spans 15 residues. Losses at the gene ends were 0 bases for V and 3 bases for J; bases not matched to a gene: 1. Written as DNA, the CDR3 is TGCGCCAGCAGCCAAGATGGGACAGGGGAAGAGACCCAGTACTTC. It is translated as CASSQDGTGEETQYF.

This rearrangement joins TRBV5-4 to TRBJ2-7; 7 bases fit TRBD1. Germline V gene data show CDR1 as SGHNT and CDR2 as YYREEE (reference sequence). The J segment lost 3 bases and the V segment lost 6 bases, leaving 6 bases of the junction unmatched. CDR3 length equals 13 residues. The CDR3 DNA follows: TGTGCCAGCAAGGGACAGCTAGACTACGAGCAGTACTTC. It is translated as CASKGQLDYEQYF.

The chain uses TRBV11-2 and TRBJ2-3; possibly TRBD1 for D (5 bases). Germline loops: CDR1 SGHAT, CDR2 FQNNGV. V lost 1 base and J 3 bases, leaving 8 bases between the germline ends. This CDR3 is built from 14 residues. CDR3 residues: CASSLGTFTDTQYF. CDR3 DNA: TGTGCCAGCAGCTTAGGGACATTTACAGATACGCAGTATTTT.

This chain connects TRBV29-1 to TRBJ1-2; tentative D call: TRBD1 (5 bases). Trimming removed 3 bases from V and 7 bases from J, with 6 bases in between. The V gene's germline CDR1 is SQVTM and CDR2 ANQGSEA. The CDR3 runs 10 residues. The CDR3 is CSVEGGGYTF. The CDR3 region has the DNA TGCAGCGTTGAGGGGGGTGGCTACACCTTC.

The chain combines TRBV6-5 with TRBJ1-3; D remains unclear. This CDR3 is 15 amino acids long. Germline V gene sequence: CDR1 MNHEY, CDR2 SVGAGI. Trimming left V 6 bases short and J 0 bases short, with 12 bases between. CDR3 in DNA: TGTGCCAGCAGATTGACGGAGAGCTCTGGAAACACCATATATTTT. Its translation: CASRLTESSGNTIYF.

This clone appeared once. This chain uses TRBV18 with TRBJ1-1; tentatively, D is TRBD1 (6 bases). Per germline, CDR1 KGHSH and CDR2 LQKENI. Trimming left V 0 bases short and J 4 bases short, with 18 bases between. The CDR3 runs 17 residues. CDR3 sequence (DNA): TGTGCCAGCTCACCACCTGGACAGAGATCGATGGGCACTGAAGCTTTCTTT. Encoded protein: CASSPPGQRSMGTEAFF. The complete variable domain, with remaining parts taken from reference TRBV18 and TRBJ1-1, reads NAGVMQNPRHLVRRRGQEARLRCSPMKGHSHVYWYRQLPEEGLKFMVYLQKENIIDESGMPKERFSAEFPKEGPSILRIQQVVRGDSAAYFCASSPPGQRSMGTEAFFGQGTRLTVV.

This chain uses TRBV6-4 with TRBJ1-2; TRBD1 agrees at 9 bases. V lost 6 bases to trimming and J lost 7 bases; unmatched junction nucleotides: 3. The CDR3 is 12 residues long. Germline loops: CDR1 MRHNA, CDR2 SNTAGT. DNA for the CDR3: TGTGCCAGCAGCGGACAGGGGTCTGGCTACACCTTC. As protein: CASSGQGSGYTF.

This chain connects TRBV2 to TRBJ2-1; 11 bases line up with TRBD2. This CDR3 is built from 15 residues. J lost 7 bases, V lost 4 bases, and 6 bases had no gene match. Germline loops: CDR1 SNHLY, CDR2 FYNNEI. The CDR3, as DNA: TGTGCCAGCAGTGCGACTAGCGGGATGGTGAATGAGCAGTTCTTC. It is translated as CASSATSGMVNEQFF.

The CDR3, as DNA: TGTGCCAGCATAGGAGGGACGGAAACTGAAGCTTTCTTT. Encoded protein: CASIGGTETEAFF. The genes are TRBV18 and TRBJ1-1, with D possibly TRBD1 on 5 matching bases. The CDR3 has 13 residues. The germline CDR1 and CDR2 sequences are KGHSH and LQKENI. V lost 8 bases, J lost 5 bases, and 15 bases lay in between.

This sequence joins TRBV4-3 and TRBJ2-1; 9 nucleotides match TRBD2. The V and J ends lost 3 bases and 3 bases, in that order; junction bases with no gene match: 6. This CDR3 comprises 16 residues. CDR1 and CDR2 (germline): LGHNA, YSLEER. This chain's CDR3 is CASSQETSGYYNEQFF. Written as DNA, the CDR3 is TGCGCCAGCAGCCAGGAGACTAGCGGTTACTACAATGAGCAGTTCTTC.

This chain connects TRBV13 to TRBJ2-7; 9 nucleotides line up with TRBD1. Germline CDR1 PRHDT, CDR2 FYEKMQ (reference sequence). This CDR3 has 14 residues. With 4 bases clipped from V and 5 bases from J, the junction kept 6 bases outside the gene matches. The CDR3 sequence is CASSSGTGIHEQYF. Written as DNA, the CDR3 is TGTGCCAGCAGCTCCGGGACAGGGATCCACGAGCAGTACTTC.

The chain links TRBV7-9 to TRBJ1-1; D is unresolved. The CDR3 loop spans 14 amino acids. V lost 5 bases, J lost 4 bases, and 14 bases lay in between. Germline CDR1 reads SEHNR; CDR2 reads FQNEAQ (reference sequence). CDR3 protein: CASSRGSQLTEAFF. The CDR3 bases are TGTGCCAGCAGCCGAGGCAGCCAGCTCACTGAAGCTTTCTTT.

The chain is built from TRBV19 and TRBJ2-5; 7 nucleotides align to TRBD1. With 6 bases clipped from V and 2 bases from J, the junction kept 9 bases outside the gene matches. This CDR3 is 15 amino acids long. Germline CDR1 LNHDA, CDR2 SQIVND (reference sequence). CDR3 sequence: CASSPGQLFQETQYF. The CDR3 bases are TGTGCCAGTAGCCCGGGACAGCTATTTCAAGAGACCCAGTACTTC.

This clone was recorded only once. The genes are TRBV5-6 and TRBJ2-2, with D possibly being TRBD2 (5 bases). With 1 base removed from V and 3 bases from J, the gap between germline ends came to 16 bases. CDR1 and CDR2 (germline): SGHDT, YYEEEE. The CDR3 contains 17 residues. The CDR3 protein is CASSLILGVGYTGELFF. The CDR3 DNA sequence: TGTGCCAGCAGCTTGATACTAGGAGTCGGCTACACCGGGGAGCTGTTTTTT.

The chain has TRBV6-4 and TRBJ2-1, with 8 nucleotides matching TRBD2. This CDR3 region has 16 residues. V shed 0 bases, J shed 4 bases, and the junction held 5 bases outside the gene matches. Germline V gene sequence: CDR1 MRHNA, CDR2 SNTAGT. Written as DNA, the CDR3 is TGTGCCAGCAGTGACTCGAAACGGGAGGGGTACAATGAGCAGTTCTTC. It translates to CASSDSKREGYNEQFF.

The V and J genes are TRBV6-6 and TRBJ2-5; 7 nucleotides match TRBD2. CDR1 is MNHNY, CDR2 SVGAGI, per germline (reference sequence). The length of the CDR3 is 15 residues. After removal of 6 bases from V and 5 bases from J, the junction contained 12 bases not matched to a gene. Here the CDR3 reads CASRDHPWGGETQYF. DNA of the CDR3: TGTGCCAGCAGGGACCATCCGTGGGGGGGTGAGACCCAGTACTTC.